This T cell receptor (beta chain) was obtained from a study of blood T cells in healthy people across ages (dated by TCRdb to between 2015 and 2016). Some background on the complete study: In model experiments, template switching captured about one uniquely barcoded TCR beta cDNA molecule for every two T cells. Age-related changes in TCR beta repertoire diversity were measured in the study by deep sequencing normalized with unique cDNA molecular identifiers. The donors were divided into four age groups: young (average around 15 years), middle-aged (about 41), aged (around 59) and long-lived (about 84). Two additional independent replicas of 1 million unique cDNA reads from the same blood draw were analyzed for two donors (one aged 18 to 29 and one aged 80 or older). To avoid experimental bias, donors of different ages were spread randomly across the sequencing lanes.

The CDR3 has 15 amino acids, counting the end cysteine and phenylalanine. CDR3 DNA is the only sequence kept; it has 45 bases, read in frame from the first base. V is pared back by 6 bases and J by 1 base, with 13 bases lying between the germline termini. Per the germline V gene, MNHEY is the CDR1 and SVGAGI is the CDR2. The full study reports these points: Because the CMV infection status of the donors was unknown, age-related changes in expanded clonotypes may potentially have been confounded. As age increased, observed TCR beta diversity per million T cells dropped in a roughly linear way, and a significant reduction was already evident by age approximately 40. Bulk unsorted PBMC profiling prevented conclusive comparison of naive and antigen-experienced compartments. Compared with the aged group, the long-lived group had more naive CD4+ T cells, fewer expanded clones and increased TCR diversity, suggesting age selection. There was a strong correlation between observed TCR beta diversity and the percentage of naive T cells measured by flow cytometry. Total diversity estimates from one million sequenced T cells were considered lower bounds and underestimates.

Systemically healthy Caucasian individuals from Russia, 39 in total and aged about 6 to 95 years, were included as donors. About 9.6 milliliters of peripheral blood were collected from each donor into EDTA-treated Vacutainer tubes. PBMCs were isolated by Ficoll-Paque density-gradient centrifugation, with at least 6 million obtained per sample. Total RNA was extracted from PBMCs with Trizol reagent, with at least 5 micrograms obtained per sample. Naive CD45RAhigh/CD27high T cell percentages were measured by flow cytometry on a PBMC aliquot from every donor. The library relied on 5' RACE. The reads were generated on an Illumina HiSeq 2500. A second PCR of about 6 to 11 cycles was run with a J-beta primer mix and a sample-barcoded 5' primer. A template-switch 5' adaptor carrying 12 random nucleotides introduced a unique molecular identifier onto each TCR beta cDNA molecule. At least 2.5 million CDR3-containing paired-end reads were obtained from each sample. The Mint cDNA synthesis kit, primed by a TRBC-specific oligonucleotide, was used to synthesize first-strand cDNA from all RNA. Following uracil-DNA glycosylase treatment, all cDNA underwent a first 18-cycle PCR with the universal primers M1SS and BC2_uni_R. Per the authors' processing: Each sample was normalized by randomly selecting 1 million high-quality reads, each carrying a distinct molecular identifier. Instead of being binned into consensus sequences, reads that shared molecular identifiers were thrown out. MiTCR, set to a Q25 quality threshold and the strictest error-elimination algorithm, was used for CDR3 identification, clonotype clustering and error correction. Lower-bound total TCR beta diversity was estimated with a nonparametric unseen species model using Euler transformation. TCRdb handled the public reads itself, with Q25 trimming in fastp and clone calling in MiXCR, and kept productive beta chains. Each CDR3 protein gets just one entry, which takes the most common genes and DNA from the rows behind it. The V and J calls shown here were made by TCRdb, not taken from the authors' results. The sample includes about 720,000 distinct CDR3 sequences, with 22% observed a single time. Around a fifth of the sample is taken by the ten largest.

On this clonotype: Its antigen remains unidentified. Qualities for individual bases were not recorded, and no much larger clone is one base off.

The chain is made from TRBV6-5 and TRBJ1-3; no D gene is confidently identified. The sequence was obtained from a man aged 70 or older in good health. Sequencing used blood. The CDR3 sequence is CASSLDWASGNTIYF. The DNA sequence is as follows: TGTGCCAGCAGCCTAGACTGGGCTTCTGGAAACACCATATATTTT.